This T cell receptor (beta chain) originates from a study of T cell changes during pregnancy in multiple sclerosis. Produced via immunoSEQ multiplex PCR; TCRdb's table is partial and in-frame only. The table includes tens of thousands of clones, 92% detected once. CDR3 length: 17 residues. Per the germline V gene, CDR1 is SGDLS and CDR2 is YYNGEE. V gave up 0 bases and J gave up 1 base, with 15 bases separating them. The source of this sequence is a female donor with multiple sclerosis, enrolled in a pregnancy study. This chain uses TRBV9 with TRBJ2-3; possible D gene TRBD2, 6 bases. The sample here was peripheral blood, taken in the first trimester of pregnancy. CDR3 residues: CASSVDFRGSGTDTQYF. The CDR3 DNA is TGTGCCAGCAGCGTAGATTTTCGGGGGTCTGGCACAGATACGCAGTATTTT. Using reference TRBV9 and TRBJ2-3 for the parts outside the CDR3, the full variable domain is DSGVTQTPKHLITATGQRVTLRCSPRSGDLSVYWYQQSLDQGLQFLIQYYNGEERAKGNILERFSAQQFPDLHSELNLSSLELGDSALYFCASSVDFRGSGTDTQYFGPGTRLTVL.